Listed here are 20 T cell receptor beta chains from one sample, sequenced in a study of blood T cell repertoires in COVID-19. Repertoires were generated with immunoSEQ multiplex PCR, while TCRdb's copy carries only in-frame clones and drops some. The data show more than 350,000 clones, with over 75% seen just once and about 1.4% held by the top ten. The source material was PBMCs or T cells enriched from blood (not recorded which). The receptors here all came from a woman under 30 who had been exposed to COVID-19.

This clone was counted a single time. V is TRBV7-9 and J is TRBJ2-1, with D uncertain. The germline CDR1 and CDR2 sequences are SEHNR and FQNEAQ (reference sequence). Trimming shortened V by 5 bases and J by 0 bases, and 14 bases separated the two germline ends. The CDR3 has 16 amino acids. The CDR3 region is CASSPQLAYSYNEQFF. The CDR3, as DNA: TGTGCCAGCAGCCCACAGCTGGCTTACTCCTACAATGAGCAGTTCTTC.

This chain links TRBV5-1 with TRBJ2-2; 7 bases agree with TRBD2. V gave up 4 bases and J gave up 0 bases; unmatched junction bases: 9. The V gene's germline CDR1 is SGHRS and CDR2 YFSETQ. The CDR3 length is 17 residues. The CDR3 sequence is CASSDRIAGANTGELFF. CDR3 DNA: TGCGCCAGCAGCGACCGGATAGCGGGTGCGAACACCGGGGAGCTGTTTTTT.

CDR3 coding DNA: TGCGCCAGGCCACGGGACAGGGTAGCGGGAACGACAGATACGCAGTATTTT. Translated: CARPRDRVAGTTDTQYF. J is TRBJ2-3 and V is TRBV5-1; D may be TRBD1 (9 bases). The V gene's germline CDR1 is SGHRS and CDR2 YFSETQ. The ends were cut back, 8 bases at V and 3 bases at J, with 25 bases in the middle. The CDR3 consists of 17 residues.

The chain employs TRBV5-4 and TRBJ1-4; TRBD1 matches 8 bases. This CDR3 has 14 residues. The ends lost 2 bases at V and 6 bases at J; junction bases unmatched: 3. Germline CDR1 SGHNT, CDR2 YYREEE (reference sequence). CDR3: CASSFGQGDEKLFF. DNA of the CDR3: TGTGCCAGCAGCTTCGGACAGGGAGATGAAAAACTGTTTTTT.

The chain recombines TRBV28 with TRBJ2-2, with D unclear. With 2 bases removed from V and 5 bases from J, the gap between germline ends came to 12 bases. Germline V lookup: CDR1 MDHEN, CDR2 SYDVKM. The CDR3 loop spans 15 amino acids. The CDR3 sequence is CASSLRGFETGELFF. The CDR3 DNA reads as TGTGCCAGCAGTTTAAGAGGTTTCGAGACCGGGGAGCTGTTTTTT.

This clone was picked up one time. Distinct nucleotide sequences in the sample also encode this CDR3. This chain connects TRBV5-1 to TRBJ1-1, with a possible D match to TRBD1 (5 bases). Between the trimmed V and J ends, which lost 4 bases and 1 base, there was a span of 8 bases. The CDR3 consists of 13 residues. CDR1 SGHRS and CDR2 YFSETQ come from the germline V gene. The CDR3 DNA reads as TGCGCCAGCAGCCCGACAGCGAACACTGAAGCTTTCTTT. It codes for CASSPTANTEAFF.

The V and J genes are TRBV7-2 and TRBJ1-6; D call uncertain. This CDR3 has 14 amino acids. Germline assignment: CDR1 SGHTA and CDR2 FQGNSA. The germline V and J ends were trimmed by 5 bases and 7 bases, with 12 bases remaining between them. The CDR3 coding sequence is TGTGCCAGCAGCCCTTACAAGAGGAATTCACCCCTCCACTTT. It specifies CASSPYKRNSPLHF.

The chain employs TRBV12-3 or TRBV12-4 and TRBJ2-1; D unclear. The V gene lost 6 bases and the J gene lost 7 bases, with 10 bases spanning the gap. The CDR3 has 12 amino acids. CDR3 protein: CASRTPTNEQFF. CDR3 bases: TGTGCCAGCAGAACCCCCACAAATGAGCAGTTCTTC.

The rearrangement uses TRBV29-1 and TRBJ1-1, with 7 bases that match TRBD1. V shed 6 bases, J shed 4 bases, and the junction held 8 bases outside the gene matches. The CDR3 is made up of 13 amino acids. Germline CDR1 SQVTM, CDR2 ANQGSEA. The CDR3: CSVAEGAPTEAFF. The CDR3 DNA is TGCAGCGTCGCGGAGGGGGCGCCCACTGAAGCTTTCTTT.

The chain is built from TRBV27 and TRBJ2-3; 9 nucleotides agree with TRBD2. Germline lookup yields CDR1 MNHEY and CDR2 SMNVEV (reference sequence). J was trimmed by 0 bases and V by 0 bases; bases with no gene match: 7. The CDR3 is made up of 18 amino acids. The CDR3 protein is CASSLSAGGLASTDTQYF. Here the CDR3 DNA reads TGTGCCAGCAGTTTATCGGCAGGAGGACTAGCGAGCACAGATACGCAGTATTTT.

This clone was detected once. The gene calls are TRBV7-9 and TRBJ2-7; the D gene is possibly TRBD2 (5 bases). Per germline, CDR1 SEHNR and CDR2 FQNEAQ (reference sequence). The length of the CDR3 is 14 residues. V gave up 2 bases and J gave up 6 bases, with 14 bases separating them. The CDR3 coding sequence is TGTGCCAGCAGCTTAAATACGGGAAGCAGCGAGCAGTACTTC. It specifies CASSLNTGSSEQYF. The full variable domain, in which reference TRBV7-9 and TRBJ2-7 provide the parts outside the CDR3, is DTGVSQNPRHKITKRGQNVTFRCDPISEHNRLYWYRQTLGQGPEFLTYFQNEAQLEKSRLLSDRFSAERPKGSFSTLEIQRTEQGDSAMYLCASSLNTGSSEQYFGPGTRLTVT.

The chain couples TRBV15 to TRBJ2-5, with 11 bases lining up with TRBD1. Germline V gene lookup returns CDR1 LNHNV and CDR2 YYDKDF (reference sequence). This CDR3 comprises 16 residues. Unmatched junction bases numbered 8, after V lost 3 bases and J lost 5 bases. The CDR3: CATSRDRGQGLETQYF. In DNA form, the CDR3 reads TGTGCCACCAGCAGGGACAGGGGGCAGGGGTTGGAGACCCAGTACTTC.

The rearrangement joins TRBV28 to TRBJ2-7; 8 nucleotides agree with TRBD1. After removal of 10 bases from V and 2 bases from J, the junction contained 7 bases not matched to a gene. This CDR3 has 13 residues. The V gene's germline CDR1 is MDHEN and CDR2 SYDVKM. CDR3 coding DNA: TGTGCCACCTCCCAACAGGGGGCCTACGAGCAGTACTTC. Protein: CATSQQGAYEQYF. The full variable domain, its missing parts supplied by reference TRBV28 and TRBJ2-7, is DVKVTQSSRYLVKRTGEKVFLECVQDMDHENMFWYRQDPGLGLRLIYFSYDVKMKEKGDIPEGYSVSREKKERFSLILESASTNQTSMYLCATSQQGAYEQYFGPGTRLTVT.

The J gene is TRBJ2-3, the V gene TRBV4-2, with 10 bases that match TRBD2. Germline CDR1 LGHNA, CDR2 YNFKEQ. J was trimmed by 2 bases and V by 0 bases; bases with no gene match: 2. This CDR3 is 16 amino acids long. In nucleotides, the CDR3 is TGTGCCAGCAGCCAAGAAAGCGGGAGGGCCACAGATACGCAGTATTTT. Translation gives CASSQESGRATDTQYF.

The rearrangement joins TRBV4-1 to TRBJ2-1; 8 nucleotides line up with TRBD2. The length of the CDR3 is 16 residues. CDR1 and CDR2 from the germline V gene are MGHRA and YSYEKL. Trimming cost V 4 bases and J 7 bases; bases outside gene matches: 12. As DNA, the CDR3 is TGCGCCAGCAGCCCCCTGGCGGGAGGAGCGAAGAATGAGCAGTTCTTC. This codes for CASSPLAGGAKNEQFF.

The CDR3 nucleotides read TGTGCCACTGCCCGGGCAGGGGCCTCTGGAAACACCATATATTTT. Translating gives CATARAGASGNTIYF. The V gene is TRBV2, the J gene TRBJ1-3, with a weak D call TRBD1 (6 bases). V lost 10 bases, J lost 0 bases, and 16 bases lay in between. CDR3 length: 15 residues. Germline V gene data show CDR1 as SNHLY and CDR2 as FYNNEI.

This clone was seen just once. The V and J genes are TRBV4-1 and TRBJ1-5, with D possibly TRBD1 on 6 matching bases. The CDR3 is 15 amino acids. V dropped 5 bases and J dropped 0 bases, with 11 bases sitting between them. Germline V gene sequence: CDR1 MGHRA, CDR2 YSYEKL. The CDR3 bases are TGCGCCAGCAGCAAATCACAGGGTAGCAATCAGCCCCAGCATTTT. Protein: CASSKSQGSNQPQHF.

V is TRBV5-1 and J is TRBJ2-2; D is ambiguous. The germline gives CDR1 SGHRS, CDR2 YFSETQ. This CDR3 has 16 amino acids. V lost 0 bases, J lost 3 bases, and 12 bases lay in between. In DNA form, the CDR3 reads TGCGCCAGCAGCTTGGGTCCCCAGAGCGACACCGGGGAGCTGTTTTTT. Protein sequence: CASSLGPQSDTGELFF.

This CDR3 reads CASSPGLPYEQYF. The CDR3 DNA reads as TGTGCCAGCAGCCCGGGACTGCCCTACGAGCAGTACTTC. The chain is built from TRBV5-4 and TRBJ2-7; TRBD2 is a possible D gene (6 bases). Germline assignment: CDR1 SGHNT and CDR2 YYREEE (reference sequence). The ends were cut back, 4 bases at V and 2 bases at J, with 10 bases in the middle. The CDR3 totals 13 residues.

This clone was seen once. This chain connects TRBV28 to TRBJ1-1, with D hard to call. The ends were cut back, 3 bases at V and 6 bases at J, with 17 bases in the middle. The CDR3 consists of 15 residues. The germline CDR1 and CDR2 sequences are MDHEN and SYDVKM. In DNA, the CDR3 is TGTGCCAGCAGTTTGAGAAGGAGGGAAGCGGCTGAAGCTTTCTTT. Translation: CASSLRRREAAEAFF.